Listed below are T cell receptor beta chains from one sample, sequenced in a study of vaccination effects on CD4 cells after COVID-19. These receptors' antigens are unknown. Sequenced by immunoSEQ multiplex PCR; TCRdb stores in-frame clones only, minus some. Among tens of thousands of clones listed, 68% were seen once. The sequenced sample was CD4+ T cells from PBMCs cultured with HCoV-NL63 spike peptides, obtained before COVID-19 vaccination. Receptor source: a human donor who received a COVID-19 vaccine. The CDR3 runs from the conserved cysteine through the conserved F or W. The D gene is left open where the match is weak. Clone size is given for some rows only: seen once, a few or many times, or a class if the clone is expanded.

>TRBJ2-7|NA|NA|TRBV6-2/TRBV6-3
CASRRSGVAYEQYF
TGTGCCAGCCGCCGATCCGGGGTCGCCTACGAGCAGTACTTC
>TRBJ2-5|few|NA|TRBV7-2
CASSPMMRAGKETQYF
TGTGCCAGCAGCCCCATGATGCGGGCGGGAAAAGAGACCCAGTACTTC
>TRBJ2-1|NA|NA|TRBV6-1
CASSERYEQFF
TGTGCCAGCAGTGAACGTTATGAGCAGTTCTTC
>TRBJ1-4|NA|NA|TRBV20-1
CSASFSGAINEKLFF
TGCAGTGCTAGTTTCTCAGGGGCGATAAATGAAAAACTGTTTTTT
>TRBJ2-3|NA|TRBD2|TRBV10-3
CAISAGGQALDTQYF
TGTGCCATCAGCGCGGGGGGCCAAGCTTTGGATACGCAGTATTTT
>TRBJ1-2|few|TRBD1|TRBV7-2
CASSPPGTARLYGYTF
TGTGCCAGCAGCCCTCCCGGGACAGCACGACTCTATGGCTACACCTTC
>TRBJ1-1|NA|TRBD1|TRBV9
CASSGGQGLAFF
TGTGCCAGCAGCGGGGGACAGGGGCTGGCTTTCTTT
>TRBJ2-5|few|NA|TRBV18
CASSPRPPGRETQYF
TGTGCCAGCTCACCCCGCCCCCCGGGCCGGGAGACCCAGTACTTC
>TRBJ2-1|few|TRBD2|TRBV5-6
CASGTSGSDEQFF
TGTGCCAGCGGGACTAGCGGGAGCGATGAGCAGTTCTTC
>TRBJ2-7|NA|NA|TRBV21-1
CASSKRYQRELGQYF
TGTGCCAGCAGCAAAAGGTACCAGCGGGAGCTTGGGCAGTACTTC
>TRBJ1-2|NA|NA|TRBV5-1
CASSETEDYGYTF
TGCGCCAGCAGCGAAACAGAGGATTATGGCTACACCTTC
>TRBJ1-2|NA|NA|TRBV28
CASSAGSYGYTF
TGTGCCAGCAGTGCGGGTAGCTATGGCTACACCTTC
>TRBJ2-1|NA|TRBD2|TRBV6-5
CASSYERGRVDEQFF
TGTGCCAGCAGTTATGAGCGGGGGAGGGTGGATGAGCAGTTCTTC
>TRBJ2-7|NA|NA|TRBV6-6
CASSRGAGYEQYF
TGTGCCAGCAGTCGGGGGGCAGGGTACGAGCAGTACTTC
>TRBJ1-5|NA|TRBD1|TRBV19
CASSIAGTGDQPQHF
TGTGCCAGTAGTATAGCCGGGACAGGGGATCAGCCCCAGCATTTT
>TRBJ2-7|NA|TRBD2|TRBV10-3
CATLFREDYEQYF
TGTGCCACCCTCTTCCGGGAGGATTACGAGCAGTACTTC